A single T cell receptor (beta chain) is shown here with its context. The CDR3 sequence is 13 residues long. The V end lost 7 bases, the J end lost 9 bases, and 16 bases lay between the germline ends. The data derive from a study of blood T cell repertoires in COVID-19. Study at large: COVID-19 samples collected from the United States, Italy and Spain covered acute and convalescent phases. PBMCs, B-cell-depleted T cells, or T cells provided the cDNA or gDNA that made up the material.

The table came from immunoSEQ multiplex PCR; TCRdb's copy has only in-frame clones and leaves some out. The sample lists roughly 30,000 clones, approximately 90% occurring once. The sequencing sample was made of peripheral blood. The source of this sequence is a human donor in a cohort sampled during active COVID-19. The genes are TRBV12-3 or TRBV12-4 and TRBJ1-5, with a weak D call TRBD1 (6 bases). The CDR3 sequence: CASNPDRRRPQHF. The CDR3 coding sequence is TGTGCCAGCAACCCCGACAGGAGAAGGCCCCAGCATTTT.